Following are 30 T cell receptor beta chains from one sample sequenced in a study of technical replicates of blood from several donors. The data were produced by immunoSEQ multiplex PCR, yet TCRdb's version contains in-frame clones alone and is incomplete. The data hold 75,000 to 100,000 clones, with roughly 94% observed a single time. The specimen sequenced was T cells isolated from PBMCs. The origin of the receptors is a human donor in good health.

This chain links TRBV7-9 with TRBJ2-7; 7 bases map to TRBD2. This CDR3 region has 14 residues. Germline V gene data show CDR1 as SEHNR and CDR2 as FQNEAQ (reference sequence). Germline trimming cut 4 bases from V and 6 bases from J; bases unmatched to any gene: 9. CDR3 DNA: TGTGCCAGCAGCTCAACGGCGGGAGTACCCGAGCAGTACTTC. Its translation is CASSSTAGVPEQYF. The variable domain in full, with the rest retrieved from reference TRBV7-9 and TRBJ2-7, is DTGVSQNPRHKITKRGQNVTFRCDPISEHNRLYWYRQTLGQGPEFLTYFQNEAQLEKSRLLSDRFSAERPKGSFSTLEIQRTEQGDSAMYLCASSSTAGVPEQYFGPGTRLTVT.

This rearrangement joins TRBV28 to TRBJ2-1, with D possibly being TRBD2 (7 bases). Germline V gene sequence: CDR1 MDHEN, CDR2 SYDVKM. Trimming cost V 6 bases and J 6 bases, with 21 bases left between them. The CDR3 extends over 16 amino acids. The CDR3 region is CASSPVVGGGGNEQFF. CDR3 DNA sequence: TGTGCCAGCAGCCCTGTGGTGGGAGGGGGGGGCAATGAGCAGTTCTTC.

The rearrangement links TRBV19 to TRBJ2-2, with TRBD1 as a possible D gene (5 bases). Germline assignment: CDR1 LNHDA and CDR2 SQIVND (reference sequence). Trimming pared 6 bases from V and 3 bases from J, leaving 11 bases between. The CDR3 has 14 residues. This chain's CDR3 is CASSIMTDTGELFF. Here the CDR3 DNA reads TGTGCCAGTAGCATCATGACAGACACCGGGGAGCTGTTTTTT.

This clone was picked up one time. The chain carries TRBV9 and TRBJ2-2; 12 bases agree with TRBD2. Germline CDR1 and CDR2: SGDLS and YYNGEE. This CDR3 is built from 16 residues. V lost 3 bases to trimming and J lost 6 bases; unmatched junction nucleotides: 6. The CDR3 here is CASSGLAGGPSGELFF. DNA for the CDR3: TGTGCCAGCAGCGGTCTAGCGGGAGGGCCGTCCGGGGAGCTGTTTTTT.

The chain employs TRBV7-9 and TRBJ2-2, with a possible D match to TRBD2 (6 bases). The CDR3 covers 18 residues. Trimming pared 5 bases from V and 6 bases from J, leaving 25 bases between. Germline values: CDR1 SEHNR, CDR2 FQNEAQ (reference sequence). CDR3 residues: CASSPRSPGTRPPGELFF. CDR3 in DNA: TGTGCCAGCAGCCCTAGGAGCCCCGGGACTCGTCCCCCCGGGGAGCTGTTTTTT.

V gene TRBV5-4 combines with J gene TRBJ2-2; TRBD2 matches at 10 bases. This CDR3 has 17 residues. Germline CDR1 reads SGHNT; CDR2 reads YYREEE (reference sequence). The ends lost 2 bases at V and 3 bases at J; junction bases unmatched: 7. The CDR3 loop is CASSFGTSAKDTGELFF. CDR3 nucleotides: TGTGCCAGCAGCTTTGGGACTAGCGCCAAAGACACCGGGGAGCTGTTTTTT.

DNA for the CDR3: TGCGCCAGCAGCTTTGGCGGGAGGGGGTACAATGAGCAGTTCTTC. Its translation is CASSFGGRGYNEQFF. The V and J genes are TRBV5-1 and TRBJ2-1; the match to TRBD2 covers 9 bases. The J segment lost 4 bases and the V segment lost 2 bases, leaving 4 bases of the junction unmatched. Germline loops: CDR1 SGHRS, CDR2 YFSETQ. The CDR3 consists of 15 residues.

CDR3 nucleotides: TGTGCCAGCGGTGCGCTGAACACTGAAGCTTTCTTT. Protein product: CASGALNTEAFF. The rearrangement joins TRBV6-6 to TRBJ1-1, with D unclear. Trimming took 8 bases from V and 0 from J, leaving 7 bases between them. CDR3 size: 12 residues. The germline gives CDR1 MNHNY, CDR2 SVGAGI (reference sequence).

The genes are TRBV2 and TRBJ2-3, with a tentative D call TRBD2 (5 bases). The CDR3 spans 15 residues. Germline CDR1 is SNHLY and CDR2 is FYNNEI. Trimming removed 4 bases at V and 2 bases at J, with 13 bases between. The CDR3 spells CASSVVALYTDTQYF. The DNA for the CDR3 is TGTGCCAGCAGTGTTGTAGCGCTTTACACAGATACGCAGTATTTT.

J is TRBJ2-1 and V is TRBV18, with D possibly TRBD2 on 7 matching bases. CDR3 length: 16 residues. V was pared by 1 base and J by 6 bases, with 16 bases between. Per the germline V gene, CDR1 is KGHSH and CDR2 is LQKENI. CDR3 in amino acids: CASSPRNGGAVNEQFF. The CDR3 region has the DNA TGTGCCAGCTCACCACGAAATGGGGGGGCTGTCAATGAGCAGTTCTTC.

V usage is TRBV5-6 and J usage is TRBJ2-1; TRBD2 aligns across 15 bases. CDR3 length: 16 amino acids. Losses at the gene ends were 6 bases for V and 4 bases for J; bases not matched to a gene: 5. CDR1 is SGHDT, CDR2 YYEEEE, per germline. CDR3 protein: CASKRTSGGAYNEQFF. In DNA form, the CDR3 reads TGTGCCAGCAAACGGACTAGCGGGGGGGCATACAATGAGCAGTTCTTC. Full variable domain (missing parts from reference TRBV5-6 and TRBJ2-1): DAGVTQSPTHLIKTRGQQVTLRCSPKSGHDTVSWYQQALGQGPQFIFQYYEEEERQRGNFPDRFSGHQFPNYSSELNVNALLLGDSALYLCASKRTSGGAYNEQFFGPGTRLTVL.

The V and J genes are TRBV18 and TRBJ2-7; no clear D. Per germline, CDR1 KGHSH and CDR2 LQKENI. The CDR3 length is 15 residues. V was trimmed by 3 bases and J by 0 bases, leaving 12 bases between them. The CDR3 loop reads CASSPSTAISYEQYF. The CDR3 region has the DNA TGTGCCAGCTCACCTTCAACAGCTATCTCCTACGAGCAGTACTTC.

The chain has TRBV5-1 and TRBJ2-5; tentative D call: TRBD1 (6 bases). Germline V CDR1 and CDR2: SGHRS, YFSETQ. The V end lost 4 bases, the J end lost 5 bases, and 15 bases lay between the germline ends. This CDR3 is built from 14 residues. CDR3 DNA: TGCGCCAGCAGCCCGAAACAGGGTTGGGAGACCCAGTACTTC. Amino acids: CASSPKQGWETQYF.

V is TRBV28 and J is TRBJ1-2, with 11 bases aligning to TRBD1. Germline values: CDR1 MDHEN, CDR2 SYDVKM. V was pared by 1 base and J by 8 bases, with 6 bases of the junction left unmatched. CDR3 length equals 15 residues. This CDR3 reads CASSLLGQGAKGYTF. DNA of the CDR3: TGTGCCAGCAGTTTATTAGGACAGGGGGCTAAGGGCTACACCTTC.

This chain joins TRBV11-3 and TRBJ1-1, with 9 bases identical to TRBD1. The CDR3 consists of 17 residues. The germline gives CDR1 SGHNT, CDR2 YENEEA. V was pared by 5 bases and J by 9 bases, with 19 bases of the junction left unmatched. This chain's CDR3 is CASSEHRVWDREVKAFF. In nucleotides, the CDR3 is TGTGCCAGCAGCGAACATAGGGTATGGGACAGGGAGGTAAAAGCTTTCTTT. Full variable domain (missing parts from reference TRBV11-3 and TRBJ1-1): EAGVVQSPRYKIIEKKQPVAFWCNPISGHNTLYWYLQNLGQGPELLIRYENEEAVDDSQLPKDRFSAERLKGVDSTLKIQPAELGDSAVYLCASSEHRVWDREVKAFFGQGTRLTVV.

V and J are TRBV5-1 and TRBJ2-3, with D possibly TRBD2 on 6 matching bases. The CDR3 contains 15 residues. Trimming took off 1 base at V and 4 bases at J, with 13 bases between the two ends. Looked up from germline, CDR1 is SGHRS and CDR2 is YFSETQ. CDR3 region: CASSLSPSGADTQYF. The CDR3, as DNA: TGCGCCAGCAGCTTGAGTCCATCGGGGGCAGATACGCAGTATTTT.

V gene TRBV4-1 combines with J gene TRBJ2-7, with a weak D call TRBD1 (5 bases). Trimming pared 3 bases from V and 1 base from J, leaving 7 bases between. The CDR3 contains 13 residues. Germline V gives CDR1 MGHRA, CDR2 YSYEKL. CDR3 sequence: CASSHRESYEQYF. In DNA form, the CDR3 reads TGCGCCAGCAGCCACAGGGAATCCTACGAGCAGTACTTC.

The chain joins TRBV5-1 to TRBJ2-5; D might be TRBD2 (6 bases). The CDR3 loop spans 14 amino acids. Trimming pared 4 bases from V and 2 bases from J, leaving 12 bases between. CDR1 SGHRS and CDR2 YFSETQ come from the germline V gene. The CDR3 region is CASSRGTDQETQYF. In nucleotides, the CDR3 is TGCGCCAGCAGCCGGGGGACTGATCAAGAGACCCAGTACTTC.

This clone was detected only once. This sequence joins TRBV4-2 and TRBJ1-5; no reliable D call. V was clipped by 0 bases and J by 3 bases, with 9 bases between them. Germline V CDR1 and CDR2: LGHNA, YNFKEQ. The CDR3 totals 15 residues. In DNA form, the CDR3 reads TGTGCCAGCAGCCAAGATGTTGCAGACAATCAGCCCCAGCATTTT. Protein product: CASSQDVADNQPQHF.

The chain employs TRBV28 and TRBJ2-1, with 7 bases fitting TRBD1. This CDR3 has 13 amino acids. V was clipped by 2 bases and J by 15 bases; unmatched bases: 10. Germline V CDR1 and CDR2: MDHEN, SYDVKM. CDR3 nucleotide sequence: TGTGCCAGCAGTTTAATGCTGAAGGGACAGTTGTTCTTC. This encodes CASSLMLKGQLFF. Full variable domain (rest looked up from reference TRBV28 and TRBJ2-1): DVKVTQSSRYLVKRTGEKVFLECVQDMDHENMFWYRQDPGLGLRLIYFSYDVKMKEKGDIPEGYSVSREKKERFSLILESASTNQTSMYLCASSLMLKGQLFFGPGTRLTVL.

The genes are TRBV5-4 and TRBJ1-2; unclear D gene. The germline V gene encodes CDR1 SGHNT and CDR2 YYREEE (reference sequence). V lost 4 bases to trimming and J lost 4 bases, with 11 bases between them. This CDR3 comprises 13 residues. CDR3 sequence (DNA): TGTGCCAGCAGCCCTGACTTAACCTATGGCTACACCTTC. Translated, it gives CASSPDLTYGYTF.

The gene calls are TRBV2 and TRBJ2-2; 10 bases fit TRBD2. Per germline, CDR1 SNHLY and CDR2 FYNNEI. The CDR3 has 15 amino acids. The V gene end was trimmed by 6 bases and the J gene end by 4 bases; junction bases not matched to a gene: 5. The CDR3 coding sequence is TGTGCCAGCAGGCGGAGCGGGGGGGGCACCGGGGAGCTGTTTTTT. Amino acid sequence: CASRRSGGGTGELFF.

The table lists this clone with a count of one. This chain connects TRBV5-4 to TRBJ2-1, with 8 bases matching TRBD1. Unmatched junction bases numbered 4, after V lost 0 bases and J lost 2 bases. Germline CDR1 and CDR2: SGHNT and YYREEE (reference sequence). The CDR3 extends over 16 amino acids. The CDR3 reads CASSLVSGGAYNEQFF. As DNA, the CDR3 is TGTGCCAGCAGCTTGGTGTCAGGGGGCGCCTACAATGAGCAGTTCTTC. The entire variable domain, with the rest obtained from reference TRBV5-4 and TRBJ2-1, is as follows: ETGVTQSPTHLIKTRGQQVTLRCSSQSGHNTVSWYQQALGQGPQFIFQYYREEENGRGNFPPRFSGLQFPNYSSELNVNALELDDSALYLCASSLVSGGAYNEQFFGPGTRLTVL.

This chain connects TRBV29-1 to TRBJ1-5; weak D call: TRBD1 (5 bases). CDR1 is SQVTM, CDR2 ANQGSEA, per germline. Trimming pared 4 bases from V and 6 bases from J, leaving 13 bases between. The CDR3 extends over 13 amino acids. The CDR3 coding sequence is TGCAGCGTTGTTGGAGGGGTCGGTCAGCCCCAGCATTTT. Translating it yields CSVVGGVGQPQHF. Variable domain in full (rest from reference TRBV29-1 and TRBJ1-5): SAVISQKPSRDICQRGTSLTIQCQVDSQVTMMFWYRQQPGQSLTLIATANQGSEATYESGFVIDKFPISRPNLTFSTLTVSNMSPEDSSIYLCSVVGGVGQPQHFGDGTRLSIL.

The chain is built from TRBV14 and TRBJ2-2; TRBD2 agrees at 9 bases. Per germline, CDR1 SGHDN and CDR2 FVKESK. The J segment lost 1 base and the V segment lost 4 bases, leaving 13 bases of the junction unmatched. The CDR3 contains 19 residues. The CDR3, as DNA: TGTGCCAGCAGCCCAGAAGGACTAGCGAGATACTGGAACACCGGGGAGCTGTTTTTT. As protein: CASSPEGLARYWNTGELFF.

There are many counts of this clone. The genes are TRBV2 and TRBJ2-7, with TRBD1 matching 7 bases. The CDR3 spans 13 residues. With V trimmed by 7 bases and J by 0 bases, 3 bases remained unmatched. Germline V gene lookup returns CDR1 SNHLY and CDR2 FYNNEI. CDR3 region: CASKGQTSYEQYF. The CDR3 DNA is TGTGCCAGCAAGGGACAGACCTCCTACGAGCAGTACTTC. The full variable domain, with the rest looked up from reference TRBV2 and TRBJ2-7, is EPEVTQTPSHQVTQMGQEVILRCVPISNHLYFYWYRQILGQKVEFLVSFYNNEISEKSEIFDDQFSVERPDGSNFTLKIRSTKLEDSAMYFCASKGQTSYEQYFGPGTRLTVT.

The chain couples TRBV7-2 to TRBJ2-7; D possibly corresponds to TRBD2 (6 bases). The V gene's germline CDR1 is SGHTA and CDR2 FQGNSA. Trimming removed 7 bases from V and 2 bases from J, with 24 bases in between. The CDR3 consists of 17 residues. The CDR3 DNA reads as TGTGCCAGCACCCGGAGGGGTGGAGGGTCTTTTCCCTACGAGCAGTACTTC. Translated, it gives CASTRRGGGSFPYEQYF.

This clone was seen a single time. V and J are TRBV25-1 and TRBJ2-5, with TRBD2 matching over 7 bases. Germline V lookup: CDR1 MGHDK, CDR2 SYGVNS. CDR3 length: 14 residues. The V segment lost 7 bases and the J segment 3 bases; nucleotides outside the gene matches: 8. CDR3 DNA: TGTGCCAGCAAAGCGGGAAACTCAAAAGAGACCCAGTACTTC. It yields the protein CASKAGNSKETQYF.

The J gene is TRBJ2-1, the V gene TRBV9; 15 nucleotides match TRBD2. V lost 4 bases, J lost 2 bases, and 7 bases stayed unmatched. The CDR3 spans 18 residues. The germline V gene has CDR1 SGDLS and CDR2 YYNGEE. CDR3 amino acids: CASSLTGTSGGPYNEQFF. Here the CDR3 DNA reads TGTGCCAGCAGCTTAACAGGGACTAGCGGGGGGCCCTACAATGAGCAGTTCTTC. The entire variable domain, with the rest obtained from reference TRBV9 and TRBJ2-1, is as follows: DSGVTQTPKHLITATGQRVTLRCSPRSGDLSVYWYQQSLDQGLQFLIQYYNGEERAKGNILERFSAQQFPDLHSELNLSSLELGDSALYFCASSLTGTSGGPYNEQFFGPGTRLTVL.

V gene TRBV4-2 combines with J gene TRBJ1-1; TRBD1 matches at 8 bases. Per germline, CDR1 LGHNA and CDR2 YNFKEQ. V was clipped by 1 base and J by 6 bases; unmatched bases: 10. The CDR3 totals 16 residues. The CDR3 here is CASSQVATGGNPEAFF. Here the CDR3 DNA reads TGTGCCAGCAGCCAAGTAGCCACAGGGGGAAACCCTGAAGCTTTCTTT.